This TCR beta chain emerged from a study of T cells in Graves' hyperthyroidism and ophthalmopathy. At least ten counts were recorded for this clonotype. Its antigen is not identified. V shed 3 bases and J 3 bases; nucleotides not matched to a gene: 7. The CDR3 contains 15 residues. There were TCR beta CDR3 regions amplified from RNA transcripts. With the HTBI primer set, the TCR CDR3 went through a first round of RT-PCR. TCRdb fed the multiplex PCR reads into MiXCR, producing one record per CDR3 protein. The table has fewer than 450,000 distinct CDR3 sequences, roughly a sixth seen once. Overall study findings and caveats: Ophthalmopathy was told apart from stable hyperthyroidism by a 13 V-J model. With a median lead of 6.5 months before onset, the model predicted ophthalmopathy. Also found in blood were most expanded thyroid clonotypes above 0.001.

Hyperthyroidism had been newly diagnosed in patients aged 18 to 65, and its duration was under 2 months. J is TRBJ2-7 and V is TRBV12-3 or TRBV12-4; 8 nucleotides line up with TRBD1. This TCR derives from a woman aged 25 to 45 with Graves' hyperthyroidism that later progressed to Graves' ophthalmopathy. The sequenced sample was blood. The CDR3 loop reads CASSFRGTGYYEQYF. In DNA, the CDR3 is TGTGCCAGCAGTTTCAGGGGGACAGGATACTACGAGCAGTACTTC.